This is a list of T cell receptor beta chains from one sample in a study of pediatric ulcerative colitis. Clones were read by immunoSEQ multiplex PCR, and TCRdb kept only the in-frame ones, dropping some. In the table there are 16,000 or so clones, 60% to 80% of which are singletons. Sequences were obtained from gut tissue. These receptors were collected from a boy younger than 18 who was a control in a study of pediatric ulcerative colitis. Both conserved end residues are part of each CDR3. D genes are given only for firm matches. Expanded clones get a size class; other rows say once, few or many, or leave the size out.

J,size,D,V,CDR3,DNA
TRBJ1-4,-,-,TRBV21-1,CASTHRTRHNEKLFF,TGTGCCAGCACCCACCGGACAAGGCATAATGAAAAACTGTTTTTT
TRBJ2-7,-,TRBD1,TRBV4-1,CASTAGQGSDYEQYF,TGCGCCAGCACGGCGGGACAGGGCTCGGATTACGAGCAGTACTTC
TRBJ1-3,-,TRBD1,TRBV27,CASSPGQGRNTIYF,TGTGCCAGCAGTCCTGGACAGGGGCGAAACACCATATATTTT
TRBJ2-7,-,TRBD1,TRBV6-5,CASSYSLQGKQYF,TGTGCCAGCAGTTATTCATTACAGGGGAAGCAGTACTTC
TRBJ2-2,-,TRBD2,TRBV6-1,CASSETSFDTGELFF,TGTGCCAGCAGTGAGACTAGCTTCGACACCGGGGAGCTGTTTTTT
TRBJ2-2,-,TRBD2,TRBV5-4,CASSSPTSGGSRTGELFF,TGTGCCAGCAGCTCACCGACTAGCGGGGGCTCAAGGACCGGGGAGCTGTTTTTT
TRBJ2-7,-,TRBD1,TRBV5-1,CASSSTGGDYEQYF,TGCGCCAGCAGCAGCACAGGGGGCGATTACGAGCAGTACTTC
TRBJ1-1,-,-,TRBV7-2,CASSPLWNTEAFF,TGTGCCAGCAGCCCGCTTTGGAACACTGAAGCTTTCTTT
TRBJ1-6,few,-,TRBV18,CASSLQGRSPLHF,TGTGCCAGCTCATTACAGGGTCGCTCACCCCTCCACTTT
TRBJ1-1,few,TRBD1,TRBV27,CASRAGTGYGNTEAFF,TGTGCCAGCAGAGCCGGGACAGGGTATGGGAACACTGAAGCTTTCTTT
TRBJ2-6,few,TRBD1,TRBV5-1,CASSTGVSGANVLTF,TGCGCCAGCAGCACAGGGGTGTCTGGGGCCAACGTCCTGACTTTC
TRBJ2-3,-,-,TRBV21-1,CASSNKVLAASTDTQYF,TGTGCCAGCAGCAATAAAGTTCTTGCGGCTAGCACAGATACGCAGTATTTT
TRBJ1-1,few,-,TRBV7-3,CASSRRTDGRAFF,TGTGCCAGCAGCCGTAGGACAGACGGGCGTGCTTTCTTT
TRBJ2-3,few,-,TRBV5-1,CASSSQSGTEGDTQYF,TGCGCCAGCAGCTCTCAGTCCGGGACTGAGGGAGATACGCAGTATTTT
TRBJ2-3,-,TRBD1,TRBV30,CAWVRDRGFDTQYF,TGTGCCTGGGTCCGGGACAGGGGGTTTGATACGCAGTATTTT
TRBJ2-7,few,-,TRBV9,CASGDYEQYF,TGTGCCAGCGGGGATTACGAGCAGTACTTC
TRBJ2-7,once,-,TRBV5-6,CASSLVRAKEYF,TGTGCCAGCAGCCTAGTAAGGGCGAAGGAGTACTTC
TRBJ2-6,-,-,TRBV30,CAWSIDSGANVLTF,TGTGCCTGGAGTATCGACTCTGGGGCCAACGTCCTGACTTTC
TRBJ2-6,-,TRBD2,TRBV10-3,CAIGAGGFSGANVLTF,TGTGCCATCGGGGCGGGAGGGTTCTCTGGGGCCAACGTCCTGACTTTC
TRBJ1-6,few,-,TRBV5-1,CASSLDVNSPLHF,TGCGCCAGCAGCTTGGACGTCAATTCACCCCTCCACTTT
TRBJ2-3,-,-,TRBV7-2,CASSPNGGPDTQYF,TGTGCCAGCAGCCCCAACGGGGGCCCAGATACGCAGTATTTT
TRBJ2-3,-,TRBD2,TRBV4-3,CASSHAKGLAGGPPRDTQYF,TGCGCCAGCAGCCATGCGAAGGGACTAGCGGGGGGACCTCCAAGGGATACGCAGTATTTT
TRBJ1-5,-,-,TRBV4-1,CASSHPGTKSGQPQHF,TGCGCCAGCAGCCACCCTGGGACAAAGAGTGGTCAGCCCCAGCATTTT
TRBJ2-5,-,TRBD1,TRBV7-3,CASSLTPQGTGLRETQYF,TGTGCCAGCAGCTTAACTCCGCAGGGGACAGGCCTCCGGGAGACCCAGTACTTC
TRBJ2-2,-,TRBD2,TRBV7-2,CASSSDGTSASTGELFF,TGTGCCAGCAGCTCGGACGGGACTAGCGCGAGCACCGGGGAGCTGTTTTTT
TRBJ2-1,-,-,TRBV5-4,CASSSDNEQFF,TGTGCCAGCAGCTCCGATAATGAGCAGTTCTTC
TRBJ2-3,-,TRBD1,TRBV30,CAWSVSLGTGGGVDTQYF,TGTGCCTGGAGTGTTAGCTTGGGGACAGGGGGCGGTGTAGATACGCAGTATTTT
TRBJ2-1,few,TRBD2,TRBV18,CASSNLVVSGATPEQFF,TGTGCCAGCTCAAATTTGGTTGTTAGCGGGGCAACGCCTGAGCAGTTCTTC
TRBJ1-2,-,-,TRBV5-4,CASSQEAGQFFNYGYTF,TGTGCCAGCAGCCAAGAGGCAGGACAGTTTTTTAACTATGGCTACACCTTC
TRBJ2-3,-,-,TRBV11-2,CASSLDRWQGETDTQYF,TGTGCCAGCAGCTTAGATCGGTGGCAGGGTGAGACAGATACGCAGTATTTT
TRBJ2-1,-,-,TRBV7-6,CASSLISGDGGYNEQFF,TGTGCCAGCAGCCTGATCTCTGGGGACGGGGGCTACAATGAGCAGTTCTTC
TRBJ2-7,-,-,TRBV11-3,CASSLTSGAGSTYEQYF,TGTGCCAGCAGCTTAACGAGTGGGGCAGGGTCTACCTACGAGCAGTACTTC
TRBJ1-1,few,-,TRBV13,CASSLGQNTEAFF,TGTGCCAGCAGCTTAGGTCAGAACACTGAAGCTTTCTTT
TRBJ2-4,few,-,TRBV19,CASSPRRNLNLAAKNIQYF,TGTGCCAGTAGTCCCCGACGGAACCTTAATTTAGCTGCCAAAAACATTCAGTACTTC
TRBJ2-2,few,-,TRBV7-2,CASSIPRRTGELFF,TGTGCCAGCAGCATACCCAGGCGCACCGGGGAGCTGTTTTTT
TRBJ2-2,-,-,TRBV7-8,CASSLRDASTGELFF,TGTGCCAGCAGCTTAAGGGACGCTAGCACCGGGGAGCTGTTTTTT
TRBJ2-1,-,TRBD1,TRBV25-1,CASSVRGLSYNEQFF,TGTGCCAGCAGTGTGAGGGGGCTCTCCTACAATGAGCAGTTCTTC
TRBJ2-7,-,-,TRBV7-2,CASSPYYEQYF,TGTGCCAGCAGCCCCTACTACGAGCAGTACTTC
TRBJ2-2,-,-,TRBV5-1,CASSLVGAGELFF,TGCGCCAGCAGCTTGGTAGGGGCCGGGGAGCTGTTTTTT
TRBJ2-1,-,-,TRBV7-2,CASSPAVVEFF,TGTGCCAGCAGCCCGGCTGTCGTGGAGTTCTTC
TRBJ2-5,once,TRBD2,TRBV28,CASSPGGPGETQYF,TGTGCCAGCAGCCCGGGAGGGCCGGGAGAGACCCAGTACTTC
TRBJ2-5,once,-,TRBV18,CASSGEETQYF,TGTGCCAGCTCAGGAGAAGAGACCCAGTACTTC
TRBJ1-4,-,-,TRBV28,CASSLNLSEKLFF,TGTGCCAGCAGTTTAAACCTAAGTGAAAAACTGTTTTTT